This section outlines one TCR beta chain sequence together with its context. This sample was taken from a study of cytomegalovirus exposure and HLA in healthy donors. Between the trimmed V and J ends, which lost 2 bases and 1 base, there was a span of 16 bases. The germline gives CDR1 MGHRA, CDR2 YSYEKL. The CDR3 totals 17 residues. A multiplex PCR was run with 60 Vbeta primers and 13 Jbeta primers. Assay used: immunoSEQ multiplex PCR; TCRdb lists only in-frame clones, some missing. The data show about 150,000 clones, with 82% seen just once and around 7% held by the top ten. The J gene is TRBJ2-3, the V gene TRBV4-1; D possibly corresponds to TRBD2 (7 bases). The sequenced sample was PBMCs. This sequence originates from a woman aged 45-59 years in good health and CMV-seropositive. CDR3 in DNA: TGCGCCAGCAGCCAATCCTCTTGGGGGGGCGGCACAGATACGCAGTATTTT. Protein sequence: CASSQSSWGGGTDTQYF.